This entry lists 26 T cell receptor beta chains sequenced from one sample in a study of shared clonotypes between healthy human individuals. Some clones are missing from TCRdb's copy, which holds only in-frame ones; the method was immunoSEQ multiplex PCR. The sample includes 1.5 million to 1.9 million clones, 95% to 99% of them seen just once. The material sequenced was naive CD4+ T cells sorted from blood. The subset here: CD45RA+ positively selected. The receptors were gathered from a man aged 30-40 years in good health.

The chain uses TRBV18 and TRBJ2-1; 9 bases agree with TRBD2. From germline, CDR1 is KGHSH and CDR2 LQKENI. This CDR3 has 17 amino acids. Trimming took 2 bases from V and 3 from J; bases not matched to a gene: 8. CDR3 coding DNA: TGTGCCAGCTCACCAAGTCAAGCGGGAGGACTCTACAATGAGCAGTTCTTC. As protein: CASSPSQAGGLYNEQFF.

CDR3 sequence: CASSLTSGRALGNNEQFF. In nucleotides, the CDR3 is TGTGCCAGCTCACTTACTAGCGGGAGGGCCCTCGGCAACAATGAGCAGTTCTTC. This chain uses TRBV18 with TRBJ2-1; 13 nucleotides align to TRBD2. The trim removed 4 bases at V and 5 bases at J, leaving 11 bases unmatched. This CDR3 has 18 residues. Per germline, CDR1 KGHSH and CDR2 LQKENI.

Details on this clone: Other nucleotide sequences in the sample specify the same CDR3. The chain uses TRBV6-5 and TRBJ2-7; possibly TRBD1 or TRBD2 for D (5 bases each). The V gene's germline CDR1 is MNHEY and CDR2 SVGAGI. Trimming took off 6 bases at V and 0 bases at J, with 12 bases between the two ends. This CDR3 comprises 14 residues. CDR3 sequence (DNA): TGTGCCAGCAGGCCCGGGACGGGCTCCTACGAGCAGTACTTC. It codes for CASRPGTGSYEQYF.

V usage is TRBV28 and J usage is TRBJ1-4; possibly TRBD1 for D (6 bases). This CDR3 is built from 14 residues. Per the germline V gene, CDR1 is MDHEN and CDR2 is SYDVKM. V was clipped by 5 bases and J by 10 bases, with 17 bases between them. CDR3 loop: CASSGRDNVGKLFF. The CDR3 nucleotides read TGTGCCAGCAGTGGACGGGACAATGTCGGAAAACTGTTTTTT.

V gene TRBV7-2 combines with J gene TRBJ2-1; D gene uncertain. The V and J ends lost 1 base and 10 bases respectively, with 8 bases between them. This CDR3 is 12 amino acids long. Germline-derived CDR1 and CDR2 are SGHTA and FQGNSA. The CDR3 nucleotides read TGTGCCAGCAGCTTAGTGGTTCCGGAGCAGTTCTTC. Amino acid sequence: CASSLVVPEQFF.

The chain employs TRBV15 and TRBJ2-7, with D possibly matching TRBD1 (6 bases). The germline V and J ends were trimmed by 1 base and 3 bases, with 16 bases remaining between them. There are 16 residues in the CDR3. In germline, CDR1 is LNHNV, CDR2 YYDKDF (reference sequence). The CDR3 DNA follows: TGTGCCACCAGCAGAGGGGCCTTGAGGGGGATCTACGAGCAGTACTTC. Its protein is CATSRGALRGIYEQYF.

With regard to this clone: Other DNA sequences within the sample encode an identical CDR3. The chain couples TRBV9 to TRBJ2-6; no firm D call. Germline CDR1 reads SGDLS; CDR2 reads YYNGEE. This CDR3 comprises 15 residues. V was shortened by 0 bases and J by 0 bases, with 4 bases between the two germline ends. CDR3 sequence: CASSVGNSGANVLTF. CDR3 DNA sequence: TGTGCCAGCAGCGTAGGTAACTCTGGGGCCAACGTCCTGACTTTC. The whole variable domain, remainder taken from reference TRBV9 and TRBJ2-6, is DSGVTQTPKHLITATGQRVTLRCSPRSGDLSVYWYQQSLDQGLQFLIQYYNGEERAKGNILERFSAQQFPDLHSELNLSSLELGDSALYFCASSVGNSGANVLTFGAGSRLTVL.

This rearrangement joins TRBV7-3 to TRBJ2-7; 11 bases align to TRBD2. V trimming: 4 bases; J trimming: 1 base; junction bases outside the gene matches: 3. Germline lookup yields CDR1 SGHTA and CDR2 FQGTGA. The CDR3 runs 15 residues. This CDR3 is CASSYTSGSSYEQYF. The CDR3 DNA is TGTGCCAGCAGCTATACTAGCGGGAGTTCCTACGAGCAGTACTTC. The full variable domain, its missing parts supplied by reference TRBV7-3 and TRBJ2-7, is GAGVSQTPSNKVTEKGKYVELRCDPISGHTALYWYRQSLGQGPEFLIYFQGTGAADDSGLPNDRFFAVRPEGSVSTLKIQRTERGDSAVYLCASSYTSGSSYEQYFGPGTRLTVT.

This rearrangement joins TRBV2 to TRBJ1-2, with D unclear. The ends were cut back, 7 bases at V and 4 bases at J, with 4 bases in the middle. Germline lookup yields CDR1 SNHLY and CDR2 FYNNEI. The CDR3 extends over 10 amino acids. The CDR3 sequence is CASKSYGYTF. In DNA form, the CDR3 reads TGTGCCAGCAAGAGCTATGGCTACACCTTC.

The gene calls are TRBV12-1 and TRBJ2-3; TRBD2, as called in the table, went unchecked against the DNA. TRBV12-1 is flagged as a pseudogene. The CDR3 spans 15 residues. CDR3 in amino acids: CASSNSSLGTDTQYF. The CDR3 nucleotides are TGTGCCAGCAGCAACTCGTCTCTAGGCACAGATACGCAGTATTTT.

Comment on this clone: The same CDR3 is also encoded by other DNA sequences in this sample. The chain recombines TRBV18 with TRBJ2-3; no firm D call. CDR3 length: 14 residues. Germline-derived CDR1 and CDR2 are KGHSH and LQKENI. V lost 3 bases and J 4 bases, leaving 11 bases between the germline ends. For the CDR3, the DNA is TGTGCCAGCTCACCGGCTAGAGGCCCAGATACGCAGTATTTT. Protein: CASSPARGPDTQYF.

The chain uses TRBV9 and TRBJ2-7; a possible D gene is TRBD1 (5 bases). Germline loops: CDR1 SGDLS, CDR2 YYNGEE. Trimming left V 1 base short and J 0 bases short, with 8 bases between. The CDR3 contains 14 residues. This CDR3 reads CASSVQGFSYEQYF. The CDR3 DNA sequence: TGTGCCAGCAGCGTACAGGGATTCTCCTACGAGCAGTACTTC.

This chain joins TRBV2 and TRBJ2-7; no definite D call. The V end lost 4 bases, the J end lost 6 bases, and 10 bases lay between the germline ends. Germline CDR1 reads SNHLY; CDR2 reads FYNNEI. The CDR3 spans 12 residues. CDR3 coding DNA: TGTGCCAGCAGTGCCCCGAGTGGCGAGCAGTACTTC. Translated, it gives CASSAPSGEQYF. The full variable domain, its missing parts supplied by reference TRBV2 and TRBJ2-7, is EPEVTQTPSHQVTQMGQEVILRCVPISNHLYFYWYRQILGQKVEFLVSFYNNEISEKSEIFDDQFSVERPDGSNFTLKIRSTKLEDSAMYFCASSAPSGEQYFGPGTRLTVT.

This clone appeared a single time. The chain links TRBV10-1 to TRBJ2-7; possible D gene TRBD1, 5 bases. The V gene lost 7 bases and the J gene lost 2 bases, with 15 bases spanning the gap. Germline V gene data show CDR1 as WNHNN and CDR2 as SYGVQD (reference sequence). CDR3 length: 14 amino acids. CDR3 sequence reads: CASKGQGRPYEQYF. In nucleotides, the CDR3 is TGCGCCAGCAAAGGGCAGGGTAGACCCTACGAGCAGTACTTC.

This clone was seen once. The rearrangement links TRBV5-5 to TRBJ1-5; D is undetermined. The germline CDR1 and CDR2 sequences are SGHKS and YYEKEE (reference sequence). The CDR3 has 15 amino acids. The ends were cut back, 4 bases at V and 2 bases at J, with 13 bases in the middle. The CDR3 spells CASSKSLQGNQPQHF. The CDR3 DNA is TGTGCCAGCAGCAAGAGCTTGCAGGGCAATCAGCCCCAGCATTTT.

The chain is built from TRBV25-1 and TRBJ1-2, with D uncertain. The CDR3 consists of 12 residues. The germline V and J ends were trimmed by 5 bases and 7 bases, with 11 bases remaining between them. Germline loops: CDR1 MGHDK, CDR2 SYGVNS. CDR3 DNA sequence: TGTGCCAGCAGTAAGGGTGGTGGTGGCTACACCTTC. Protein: CASSKGGGGYTF.

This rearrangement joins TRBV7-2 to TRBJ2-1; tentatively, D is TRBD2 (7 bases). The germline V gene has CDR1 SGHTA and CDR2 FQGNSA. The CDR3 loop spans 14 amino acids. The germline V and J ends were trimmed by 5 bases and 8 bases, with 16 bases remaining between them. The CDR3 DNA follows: TGTGCCAGCAGCCCAAGAACGGGGGGCTATGAGCAGTTCTTC. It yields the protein CASSPRTGGYEQFF.

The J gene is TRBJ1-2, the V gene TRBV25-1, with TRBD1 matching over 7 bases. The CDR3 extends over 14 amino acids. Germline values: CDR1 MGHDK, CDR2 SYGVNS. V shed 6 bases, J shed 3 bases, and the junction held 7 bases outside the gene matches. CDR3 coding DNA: TGTGCCAGCAGCCCCAGGGGGGTTCACTATGGCTACACCTTC. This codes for CASSPRGVHYGYTF.

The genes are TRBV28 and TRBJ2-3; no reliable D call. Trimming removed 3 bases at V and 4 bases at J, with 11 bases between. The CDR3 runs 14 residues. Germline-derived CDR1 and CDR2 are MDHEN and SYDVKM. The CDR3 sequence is CASSLPRAPDTQYF. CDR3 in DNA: TGTGCCAGCAGTTTGCCCCGGGCCCCAGATACGCAGTATTTT.

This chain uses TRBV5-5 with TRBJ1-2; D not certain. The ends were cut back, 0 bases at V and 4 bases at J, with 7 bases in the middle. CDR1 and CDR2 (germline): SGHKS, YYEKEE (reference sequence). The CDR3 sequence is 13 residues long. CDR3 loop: CASSLELGYGYTF. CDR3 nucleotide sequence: TGTGCCAGCAGCTTGGAGTTAGGCTATGGCTACACCTTC.

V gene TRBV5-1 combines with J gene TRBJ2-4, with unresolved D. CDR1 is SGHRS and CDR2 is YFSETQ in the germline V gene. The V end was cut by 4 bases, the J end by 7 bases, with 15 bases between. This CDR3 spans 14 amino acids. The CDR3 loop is CASSIDGPRNIQYF. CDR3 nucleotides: TGCGCCAGCAGCATCGATGGGCCTCGCAACATTCAGTACTTC.

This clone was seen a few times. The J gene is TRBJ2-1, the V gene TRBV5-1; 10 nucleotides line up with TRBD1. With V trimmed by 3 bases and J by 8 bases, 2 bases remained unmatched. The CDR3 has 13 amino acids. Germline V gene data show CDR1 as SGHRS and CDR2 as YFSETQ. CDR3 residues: CASSSGTGDEQFF. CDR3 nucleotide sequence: TGCGCCAGCAGCTCCGGGACAGGGGATGAGCAGTTCTTC.

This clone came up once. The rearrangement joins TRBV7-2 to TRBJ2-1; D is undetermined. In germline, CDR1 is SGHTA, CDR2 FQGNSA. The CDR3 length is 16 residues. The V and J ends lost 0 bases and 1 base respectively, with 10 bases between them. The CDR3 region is CASSLAASASYNEQFF. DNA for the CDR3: TGTGCCAGCAGCTTAGCCGCGAGTGCGTCCTACAATGAGCAGTTCTTC.

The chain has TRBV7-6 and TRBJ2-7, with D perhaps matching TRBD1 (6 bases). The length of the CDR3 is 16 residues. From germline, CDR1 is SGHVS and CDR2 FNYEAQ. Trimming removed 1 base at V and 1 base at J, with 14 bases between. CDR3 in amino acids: CASSLVARGSSYEQYF. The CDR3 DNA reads TGTGCCAGCAGCTTAGTCGCCAGGGGCTCATCCTACGAGCAGTACTTC.

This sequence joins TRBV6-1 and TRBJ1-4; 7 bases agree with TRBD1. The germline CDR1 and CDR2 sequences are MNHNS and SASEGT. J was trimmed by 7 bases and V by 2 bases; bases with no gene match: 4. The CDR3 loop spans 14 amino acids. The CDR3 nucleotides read TGTGCCAGCAGTGAACTCAGGGGGGTTGAAAAACTGTTTTTT. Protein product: CASSELRGVEKLFF.

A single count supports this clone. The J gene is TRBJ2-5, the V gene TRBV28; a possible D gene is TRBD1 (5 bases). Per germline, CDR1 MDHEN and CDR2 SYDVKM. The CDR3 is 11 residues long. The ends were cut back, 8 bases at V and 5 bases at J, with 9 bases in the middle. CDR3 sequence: CASQRQETQYF. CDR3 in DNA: TGTGCCAGCCAAAGACAGGAGACCCAGTACTTC.